Listed here is a single TCR beta chain. Data came from immunoSEQ multiplex PCR; TCRdb stores just in-frame clones and leaves some out. This sample has 150,000 to 200,000 clones, with roughly 84% found just once. The CDR3 is 14 residues long. The V and J ends lost 2 bases and 4 bases respectively, with 12 bases between them. Germline lookup yields CDR1 MDHEN and CDR2 SYDVKM. This entry belongs to a study of blood T cell repertoires in COVID-19. At the level of the study: The analysed material was cDNA or gDNA that came from T cells, B-cell-depleted T cells, or PBMCs.

The receptor was isolated from a person aged 70 to 85 with COVID-19, enrolled during active disease. The specimen sequenced was peripheral blood. The genes are TRBV28 and TRBJ2-7; possibly TRBD1 for D (5 bases). The CDR3: CASSLVDTEYEQYF. DNA of the CDR3: TGTGCCAGCAGTTTAGTGGACACCGAGTACGAGCAGTACTTC.